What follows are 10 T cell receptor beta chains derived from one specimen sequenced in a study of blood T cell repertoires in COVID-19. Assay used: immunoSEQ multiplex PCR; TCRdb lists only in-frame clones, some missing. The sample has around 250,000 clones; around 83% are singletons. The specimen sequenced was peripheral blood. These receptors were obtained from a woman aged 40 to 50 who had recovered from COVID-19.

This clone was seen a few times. The CDR3 loop is CASSQGRGRAYEQYF. The CDR3 nucleotides read TGTGCCAGCAGCCAAGGGAGAGGCAGGGCTTACGAGCAGTACTTC. The V and J genes are TRBV3-1 (or the pseudogene TRBV3-2) and TRBJ2-7, with D tentatively TRBD1 (5 bases). Per germline, CDR1 LGHDT and CDR2 YNNKEL (reference sequence). V was trimmed by 1 base and J by 4 bases, leaving 14 bases between them. The CDR3 contains 15 residues.

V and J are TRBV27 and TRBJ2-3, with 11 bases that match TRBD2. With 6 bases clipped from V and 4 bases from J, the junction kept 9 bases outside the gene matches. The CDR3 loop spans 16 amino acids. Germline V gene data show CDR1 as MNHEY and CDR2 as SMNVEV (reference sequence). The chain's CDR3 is CASRTSGVPVADTQYF. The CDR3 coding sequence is TGTGCCAGCAGGACTAGCGGGGTCCCGGTGGCAGATACGCAGTATTTT.

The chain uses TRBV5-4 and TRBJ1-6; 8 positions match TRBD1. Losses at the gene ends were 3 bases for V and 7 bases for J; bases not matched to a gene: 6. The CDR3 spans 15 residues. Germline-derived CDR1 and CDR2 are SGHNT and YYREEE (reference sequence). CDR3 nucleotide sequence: TGTGCCAGCAGCTCGGACAGGGCAAGAAATTCACCCCTCCACTTT. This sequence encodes CASSSDRARNSPLHF. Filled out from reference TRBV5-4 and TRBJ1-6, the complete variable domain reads ETGVTQSPTHLIKTRGQQVTLRCSSQSGHNTVSWYQQALGQGPQFIFQYYREEENGRGNFPPRFSGLQFPNYSSELNVNALELDDSALYLCASSSDRARNSPLHFGNGTRLTVT.

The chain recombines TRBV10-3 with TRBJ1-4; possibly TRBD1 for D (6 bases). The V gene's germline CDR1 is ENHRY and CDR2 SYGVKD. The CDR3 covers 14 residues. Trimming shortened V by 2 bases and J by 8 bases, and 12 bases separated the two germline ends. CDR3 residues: CAISEGGFGEKLFF. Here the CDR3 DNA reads TGTGCCATCAGTGAGGGGGGCTTTGGGGAAAAACTGTTTTTT.

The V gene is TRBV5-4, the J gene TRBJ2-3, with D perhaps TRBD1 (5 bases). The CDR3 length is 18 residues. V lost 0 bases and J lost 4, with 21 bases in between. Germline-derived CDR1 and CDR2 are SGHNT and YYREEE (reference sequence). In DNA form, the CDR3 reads TGTGCCAGCAGCTTGGGAGGTTTAGCAGGGTTCAGGGCAGATACGCAGTATTTT. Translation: CASSLGGLAGFRADTQYF.

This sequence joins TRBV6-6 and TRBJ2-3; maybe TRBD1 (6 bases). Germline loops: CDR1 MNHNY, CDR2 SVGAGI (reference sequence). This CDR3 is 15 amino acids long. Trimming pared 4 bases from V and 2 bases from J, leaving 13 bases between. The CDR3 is CASSSIDRSTDTQYF. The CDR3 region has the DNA TGTGCCAGCAGTTCGATCGACAGGTCCACAGATACGCAGTATTTT.

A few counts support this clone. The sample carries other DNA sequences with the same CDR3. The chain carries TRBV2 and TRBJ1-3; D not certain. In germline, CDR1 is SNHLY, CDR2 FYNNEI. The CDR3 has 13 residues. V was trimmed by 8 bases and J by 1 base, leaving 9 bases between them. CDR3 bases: TGTGCCAGCCTCCGGGATTCTGGAAACACCATATATTTT. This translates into CASLRDSGNTIYF. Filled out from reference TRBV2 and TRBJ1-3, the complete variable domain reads EPEVTQTPSHQVTQMGQEVILRCVPISNHLYFYWYRQILGQKVEFLVSFYNNEISEKSEIFDDQFSVERPDGSNFTLKIRSTKLEDSAMYFCASLRDSGNTIYFGEGSWLTVV.

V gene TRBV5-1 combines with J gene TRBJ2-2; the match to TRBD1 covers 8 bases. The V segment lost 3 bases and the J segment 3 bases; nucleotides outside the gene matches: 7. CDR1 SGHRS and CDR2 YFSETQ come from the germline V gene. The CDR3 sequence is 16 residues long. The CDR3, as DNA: TGCGCCAGCAGCTCCCTCGGGACAGGATACACCGGGGAGCTGTTTTTT. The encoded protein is CASSSLGTGYTGELFF.

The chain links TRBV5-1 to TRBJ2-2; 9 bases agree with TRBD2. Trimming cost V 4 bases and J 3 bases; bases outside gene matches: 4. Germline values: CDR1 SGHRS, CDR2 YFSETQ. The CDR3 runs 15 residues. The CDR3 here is CASSRLAADTGELFF. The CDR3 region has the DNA TGCGCCAGCAGCCGACTAGCGGCGGACACCGGGGAGCTGTTTTTT.

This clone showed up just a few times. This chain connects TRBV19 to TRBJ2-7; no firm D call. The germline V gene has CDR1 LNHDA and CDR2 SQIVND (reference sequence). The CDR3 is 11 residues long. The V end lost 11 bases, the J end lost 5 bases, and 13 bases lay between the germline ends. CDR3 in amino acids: CARTLQNEQYF. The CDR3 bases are TGTGCCCGAACCCTACAGAACGAGCAGTACTTC. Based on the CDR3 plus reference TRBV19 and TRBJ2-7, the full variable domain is DGGITQSPKYLFRKEGQNVTLSCEQNLNHDAMYWYRQDPGQGLRLIYYSQIVNDFQKGDIAEGYSVSREKKESFPLTVTSAQKNPTAFYLCARTLQNEQYFGPGTRLTVT.